The present entry profiles one TCR beta chain with its context. No antigen is known for it. Base qualities are not at hand, and no much larger clone is one base apart. The High Capacity cDNA Reverse Transcription Kit was used to reverse transcribe all of the isolated RNA, meaning that expressed TCRB transcripts were what got sequenced. Deep immunoSEQ sequencing was performed on naive, central memory and regulatory T cell samples, with an average of roughly 3.5 million total reads per sample. After sorted cells were lysed in RLT buffer, RNA was extracted with DNase-treated RNeasy Micro or Mini kits, with the choice depending on cell number. Each cell subset was processed on its own to prevent cross-contamination, while patient and healthy donor samples were processed together. The immunoSEQ multiplex PCR was used to amplify TCRB sequences from cDNA, generating 87-bp fragments that spanned the CDR3 region. The amplicons were sequenced using the Illumina HiSeq platform. As for how the authors treated the data: Synthetic template baselines were used to correct PCR bias computationally, reads within Hamming distance 2 were collapsed, and singletons that could not be merged were discarded. Reads were aligned against IMGT to assign V, D and J genes, CDR3 length and insertions or deletions at six rearrangement sites. Within each subset, clonotype counts were normalized to sorted cell number, after which true diversity and Gini coefficients were computed with the tcR R package. The overlap coefficient, calculated on TCRB nucleotide sequences, was used to measure repertoire sharing. Out-of-frame TCRB sequences from naive cells were analyzed to stand in for the pre-selection repertoire. As stored in TCRdb, this immuneACCESS dataset retains in-frame rearrangements with V and J assigned. A fraction of the clones does not appear; measured against another copy, unresolved V genes explain less than half of the discrepancy, and the remainder lacks a known reason. The D gene and trimming were derived from the DNA, and the V and J assignments and clone size from that table. The sample has hundreds of thousands of clones on record, roughly 17% of them singletons. The ten largest make up 0.023% of the sample.

V lost 7 bases and J lost 4 bases, and the count of bases not matched to a germline gene is 5. CDR1 and CDR2, per the germline V gene, are SGHRS and YFSETQ. The CDR3, from cysteine to phenylalanine, totals 14 residues. Solely the CDR3 DNA is kept, with 42 bases framed from the first base. The data originate from a study of beta chain features in type 1 diabetes (dated by TCRdb to the late 2010s). For the wider study: Mean age, gender distribution, total cell number and subset yield did not differ between patients and healthy donors. The study compared the TCRB repertoires of sorted circulating CD4+ T cell subsets in recently diagnosed type 1 diabetes patients with those in matched healthy donors. A total of 107,917,701 sorted cells were examined across all samples, and the number of cells per subset was strongly correlated with RNA yield. Regulatory and stem cell-like memory subsets were isolated from only 8 patients and roughly eight healthy donors, whereas naive and central memory subsets came from all 30 or so donors. General conclusions and limits of the study: Because cDNA was sequenced instead of genomic DNA, activated cells with high expression could be over-represented, although the groups did not differ in activation or CD3 levels. Naive, central memory and regulatory TCRB repertoires appeared to be more alike among patients than among healthy donors. A moderate but significant shortening of TCRB CDR3 length was observed in type 1 diabetes patients in all four CD4+ subsets. Shorter templates might be favored by PCR, yet because patient and control samples were amplified and corrected together, any such skew would affect both groups equally. Patients with type 1 diabetes made fewer insertions and deleted more nucleotides at VDJ recombination sites, implying thymic rearrangement abnormalities. Because the HLA sub-analyses included only small numbers of individuals, any influence of HLA type on TCRB rearrangement was left unresolved.

Each donor gave one peripheral blood draw, roughly 120 mL on average, collected into heparinised tubes. A BD FACSAria II and a panel including CD45RO, CCR7, CD25, CD127, CD95 and CD27 were used to sort naive, central memory, regulatory and stem cell-like memory CD4+ T cells. Purity was above 95% for every sorted population. PBMCs were isolated immediately by Lymphoprep density gradient centrifugation and stained directly without culture. So that batch effects would be minimized, each experiment stained and sorted samples in pairs, pairing one healthy donor with one patient. The clonotype originates from a woman between 18 and 29 years old in good health. Recombination connected TRBV5-1 to TRBJ2-2; TRBD1 matches 9 bases in the middle. Input material: naive CD4+ T cells from blood. The cell subset or site label, as the study defines it: true naive CD4+ T cells. The DNA is TGCGCCAGCCGGGACAGGGTATCCACCGGGGAGCTGTTTTTT. Its protein is CASRDRVSTGELFF.